One sample yielded the 8 T cell receptor beta chains listed below, sequenced in a study of cytomegalovirus exposure and HLA in healthy donors. Use of 60 Vbeta and 13 Jbeta primers characterized the PCR. The protocol was immunoSEQ multiplex PCR, while the TCRdb copy is restricted to in-frame clones and leaves out a portion. The table includes around 190,000 clones, about four fifths detected once. The source material was PBMCs. These receptors were taken from a man aged 35-49 years in good health and CMV-seropositive.

The chain links TRBV19 to TRBJ1-2; 8 bases map to TRBD1. Germline CDR1 reads LNHDA; CDR2 reads SQIVND (reference sequence). With 10 bases clipped from V and 5 bases from J, the junction kept 3 bases outside the gene matches. This CDR3 spans 11 amino acids. The CDR3 DNA reads as TGTGCCATCGGACAGGGATATGGCTACACCTTC. It yields the protein CAIGQGYGYTF.

This rearrangement joins TRBV28 to TRBJ2-7, with 8 positions matching TRBD2. The V and J ends lost 5 bases and 2 bases, in that order; junction bases with no gene match: 5. CDR1 and CDR2 from the germline V gene are MDHEN and SYDVKM. CDR3 length equals 14 residues. The CDR3 region has the DNA TGTGCCAGCAGTCCTCCGGGACTAGCCTACGAGCAGTACTTC. Its protein is CASSPPGLAYEQYF.

As regards this clone: The sample contains more than one DNA sequence encoding this CDR3. The rearrangement links TRBV11-2 to TRBJ1-1; 8 bases fit TRBD1. The V segment lost 4 bases and the J segment 5 bases; nucleotides outside the gene matches: 6. CDR3 length: 14 amino acids. Germline V gene data show CDR1 as SGHAT and CDR2 as FQNNGV. CDR3 in amino acids: CASSSQGAGTEAFF. The CDR3 DNA follows: TGTGCCAGCAGCTCTCAGGGGGCTGGGACTGAAGCTTTCTTT.

The rearrangement joins TRBV18 to TRBJ1-5, with 10 bases fitting TRBD1. After removal of 5 bases from V and 5 bases from J, the junction contained 3 bases not matched to a gene. This CDR3 spans 14 amino acids. Germline V gene sequence: CDR1 KGHSH, CDR2 LQKENI. This CDR3 is CASSWTGGDQPQHF. Written as DNA, the CDR3 is TGTGCCAGCTCATGGACAGGGGGTGATCAGCCCCAGCATTTT. The variable domain in full, with the rest retrieved from reference TRBV18 and TRBJ1-5, is NAGVMQNPRHLVRRRGQEARLRCSPMKGHSHVYWYRQLPEEGLKFMVYLQKENIIDESGMPKERFSAEFPKEGPSILRIQQVVRGDSAAYFCASSWTGGDQPQHFGDGTRLSIL.

The gene calls are TRBV5-4 and TRBJ1-1; maybe TRBD1 (6 bases). Trimming stripped 4 bases from V and 7 bases from J, with 20 bases between. This CDR3 spans 15 amino acids. Looked up from germline, CDR1 is SGHNT and CDR2 is YYREEE (reference sequence). The CDR3 sequence is CASSTRTGYRVEAFF. The DNA for the CDR3 is TGTGCCAGCAGCACACGAACAGGGTATAGAGTTGAAGCTTTCTTT.

This chain links TRBV28 with TRBJ2-7; possibly TRBD2 for D (6 bases). Germline V gene lookup returns CDR1 MDHEN and CDR2 SYDVKM. This CDR3 has 16 amino acids. Trimming removed 6 bases at V and 4 bases at J, with 22 bases between. The CDR3 spells CASSPPGGTRSYEQYF. The CDR3 nucleotides read TGTGCCAGCAGCCCCCCTGGAGGGACCCGATCGTACGAGCAGTACTTC.

This chain uses TRBV6-1 with TRBJ1-1, with a weak D call TRBD1 (5 bases). With 11 bases removed from V and 0 bases from J, the gap between germline ends came to 10 bases. There are 12 residues in the CDR3. CDR1 is MNHNS, CDR2 SASEGT, per germline. For the CDR3, the DNA is TGTGCCGTACGACAGATGAACACTGAAGCTTTCTTT. Translated: CAVRQMNTEAFF.

The chain links TRBV2 to TRBJ2-7; tentative D call: TRBD2 (6 bases). CDR1 SNHLY and CDR2 FYNNEI come from the germline V gene. CDR3 length: 15 amino acids. Trimming left V 6 bases short and J 6 bases short, with 21 bases between. The chain's CDR3 is CASRQSVLGRGEQYF. The CDR3 DNA is TGTGCCAGCAGACAGTCAGTCCTAGGGCGGGGCGAGCAGTACTTC.